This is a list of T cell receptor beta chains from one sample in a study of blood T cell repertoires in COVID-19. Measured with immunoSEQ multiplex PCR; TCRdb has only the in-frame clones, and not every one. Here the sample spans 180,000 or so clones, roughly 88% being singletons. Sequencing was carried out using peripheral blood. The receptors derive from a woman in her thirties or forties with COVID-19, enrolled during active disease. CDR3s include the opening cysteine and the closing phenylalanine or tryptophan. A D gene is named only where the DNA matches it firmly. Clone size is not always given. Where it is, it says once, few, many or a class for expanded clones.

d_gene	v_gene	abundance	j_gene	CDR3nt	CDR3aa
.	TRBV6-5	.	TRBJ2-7	TGTGCCAGCAAGCACGCGTCCTACGAGCAGTACTTC	CASKHASYEQYF
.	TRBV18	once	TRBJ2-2	TGTGCCAGCTCACGACAGAAGGCCGGGGAGCTGTTTTTT	CASSRQKAGELFF
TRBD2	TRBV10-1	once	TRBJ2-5	TGCGCCAGCAGGGGAGGGATGGAAGAGACCCAGTACTTC	CASRGGMEETQYF
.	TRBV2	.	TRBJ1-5	TGTGCCAGCACCCAATCGGTGGAGGTGCCCCAGCATTTT	CASTQSVEVPQHF
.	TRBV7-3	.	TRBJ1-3	TGTGCCAGCAGCCCCGGGGACACCATATATTTT	CASSPGDTIYF
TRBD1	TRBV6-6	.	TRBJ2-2	TGTGCCAGCAGCTTTAAGCCGGGACAGGGGCCCGGGGAGCTGTTTTTT	CASSFKPGQGPGELFF
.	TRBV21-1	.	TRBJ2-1	TGTGCCATCTGGGAATTAGCGGGAGGCCCAAATGAGCAGTTCTTC	CAIWELAGGPNEQFF
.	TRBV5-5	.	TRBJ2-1	TGTGCCAGCAGGGACCTCTTAGGAGGGTACAATGAGCAGTTCTTC	CASRDLLGGYNEQFF
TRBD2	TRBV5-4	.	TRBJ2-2	TGTGCCAGCAGCTTGAGGGGAGGGACCGGGGAGCTGTTTTTT	CASSLRGGTGELFF
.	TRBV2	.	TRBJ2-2	TGTGCCAGCAGCCCCTCCGGGTGGCAGACCAACGGCGGGGAGCTGTTTTTT	CASSPSGWQTNGGELFF
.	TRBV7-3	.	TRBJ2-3	TGTGCCAGCAGCTCAGGACTCTATCCAGATACGCAGTATTTT	CASSSGLYPDTQYF
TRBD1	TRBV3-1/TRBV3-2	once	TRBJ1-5	TGTGCCAGCAGCCTGGGACAGAGGAATCAGCCCCAGCATTTT	CASSLGQRNQPQHF
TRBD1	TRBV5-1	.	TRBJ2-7	TGCGCCAGCAGCCCCGGGACAGGGGCCATCCCCTACGAGCAGTACTTC	CASSPGTGAIPYEQYF
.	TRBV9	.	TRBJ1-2	TGTGCCAGCAGCGTCCCTCGGGGAGGCTACACCTTC	CASSVPRGGYTF
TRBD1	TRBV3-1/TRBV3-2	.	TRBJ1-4	TGTGCCAGCAGCCACAGGGGGCAGGGGGTTGAAAAACTGTTTTTT	CASSHRGQGVEKLFF
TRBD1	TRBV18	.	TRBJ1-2	TGTGCCAGCTCACTCCGACAGGGGACCTATGGCTACACCTTC	CASSLRQGTYGYTF
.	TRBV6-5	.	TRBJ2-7	TGTGCCAGTGGGACAAGGAGCTCCTACGAGCAGTACTTC	CASGTRSSYEQYF
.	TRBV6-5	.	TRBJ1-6	TGTGCCAGCAGTTACGGGCCGAATTCACCCCTCCACTTT	CASSYGPNSPLHF
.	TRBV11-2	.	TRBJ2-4	TGTGCCAGCAGCTTAGCAGGGGCCAAAAACATTCAGTACTTC	CASSLAGAKNIQYF
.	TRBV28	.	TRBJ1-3	TGTGCCAGCAGAACCATTGACACGTCTGGAAACACCATATATTTT	CASRTIDTSGNTIYF
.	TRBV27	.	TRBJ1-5	TGTGCCAGCAGGGACCGGTTCTTGCCGGGGCAGCCCCAGCATTTT	CASRDRFLPGQPQHF
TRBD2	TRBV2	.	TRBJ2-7	TGTGCCAGCAGTGGGACTAGCGGGGCGAGGTACGAGCAGTACTTC	CASSGTSGARYEQYF
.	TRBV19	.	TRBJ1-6	TGTGCCAGTAAGGCGAGACAGAATTCACCCCTCCACTTT	CASKARQNSPLHF
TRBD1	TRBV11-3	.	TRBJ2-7	TGTGCCAGCAGCTCCCATAGGACAGGGGACGAGCAGTACTTC	CASSSHRTGDEQYF
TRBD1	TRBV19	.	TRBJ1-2	TGTGCCAGTAGTATAGGGACAGGCCCTAACTATGGCTACACCTTC	CASSIGTGPNYGYTF
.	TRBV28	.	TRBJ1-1	TGTGCCACCCCCACCTATGGGCCCCAAGCTTTCTTT	CATPTYGPQAFF
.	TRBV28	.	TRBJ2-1	TGTGCCAGCACGTCCAGTCGCAATGAGCAGTTCTTC	CASTSSRNEQFF
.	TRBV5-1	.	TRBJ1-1	TGCGCCAGCAGCCCGATCACAGGGAACACTGAAGCTTTCTTT	CASSPITGNTEAFF
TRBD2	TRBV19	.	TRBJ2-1	TGTGCCAGTTTAAGGACTAGATCTAATGAGCAGTTCTTC	CASLRTRSNEQFF
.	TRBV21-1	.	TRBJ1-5	TGTGCCAGCAGCAAAGAGGAGGGCAATCAGCCCCAGCATTTT	CASSKEEGNQPQHF
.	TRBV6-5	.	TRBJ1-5	TGTGCCAGCAGGGCAGGGGCCCATAGCAATCAGCCCCAGCATTTT	CASRAGAHSNQPQHF
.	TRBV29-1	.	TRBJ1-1	TGCAGCGTACATAAACAGGGCACTGAAGCTTTCTTT	CSVHKQGTEAFF
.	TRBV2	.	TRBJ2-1	TGTGCCAGCAGGGCCGGGACAACTATAAACAATGAGCAGTTCTTC	CASRAGTTINNEQFF
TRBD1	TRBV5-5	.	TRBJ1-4	TGTGCCAGCAGCGCGGACAGGGGGATGGCAACTAATGAAAAACTGTTTTTT	CASSADRGMATNEKLFF
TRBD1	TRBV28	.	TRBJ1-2	TGTGCCAGCAAACTTAAGGGACAGGGGATTAGTGGCTATGGCTACACCTTC	CASKLKGQGISGYGYTF
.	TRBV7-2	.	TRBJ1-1	TGTGCCAGCAGCTCCGCACGGGGAACTGAAGCTTTCTTT	CASSSARGTEAFF
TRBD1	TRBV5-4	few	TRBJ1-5	TGTGCCAGCAGCTTGGGACAGGGCGATCAGCCCCAGCATTTT	CASSLGQGDQPQHF
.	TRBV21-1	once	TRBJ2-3	TGTGCCAGCAGCAGAGGGACTAGCGGCGATACTAGCACAGATACGCAGTATTTT	CASSRGTSGDTSTDTQYF
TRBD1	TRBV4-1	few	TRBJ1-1	TGCGCCAGCAGCCAAAGAGGGGGGGACAGGAACATGAACACTGAAGCTTTCTTT	CASSQRGGDRNMNTEAFF
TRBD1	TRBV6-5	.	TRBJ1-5	TGTGCCAGCAGTTACGGGACAGGGGGTCGTCAGCCCCAGCATTTT	CASSYGTGGRQPQHF
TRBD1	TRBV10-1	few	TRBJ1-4	TGCGCCAGCGGAGGGGAAAATTCAGGGGGCGTTGATGAAAAACTGTTTTTT	CASGGENSGGVDEKLFF
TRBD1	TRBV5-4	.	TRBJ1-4	TGTGCCAGCAGCGGACAGGGGGGCCCGTATGAAAAACTGTTTTTT	CASSGQGGPYEKLFF
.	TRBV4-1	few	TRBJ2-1	TGCGCCAGCAGCCAAGATGGCCGGGGGAGCTCCTACAATGAGCAGTTCTTC	CASSQDGRGSSYNEQFF
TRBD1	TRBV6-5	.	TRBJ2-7	TGTGCCAGCGGCCTACAGGGGGCGCCCACCTACGAGCAGTACTTC	CASGLQGAPTYEQYF
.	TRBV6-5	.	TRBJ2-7	TGTGCCAGCAGTTTCAGCACAGGCCAGGGCTACGAGCAGTACTTC	CASSFSTGQGYEQYF
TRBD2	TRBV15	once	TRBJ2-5	TGTGCCACCAGCAGAGAGGGAGGACTAGCAGCTTGGTACCAAGAGACCCAGTACTTC	CATSREGGLAAWYQETQYF
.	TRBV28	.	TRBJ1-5	TGTGCCAGCAGTTTATGGGGAGGGACCAAATATAGCAATCAGCCCCAGCATTTT	CASSLWGGTKYSNQPQHF
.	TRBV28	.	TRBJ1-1	TGTGCCAGCAGTTTAGAGTACCCCCCGGGAGCTTTCTTT	CASSLEYPPGAFF
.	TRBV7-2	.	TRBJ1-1	TGTGCCAGCAGCTTAGTTTTTAGTCCGAACACTGAAGCTTTCTTT	CASSLVFSPNTEAFF
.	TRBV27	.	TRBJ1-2	TGTGCCAGCAGTTCCCGGGAGGCCTATGGCTACACCTTC	CASSSREAYGYTF
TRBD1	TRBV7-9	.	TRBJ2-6	TGTGCCAGCATCCCATTGGGGACAGGCGATGGGGCCAACGTCCTGACTTTC	CASIPLGTGDGANVLTF
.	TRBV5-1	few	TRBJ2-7	TGCGCCAGCAGTACCGAGACTCCCCCCGAGCAGTACTTC	CASSTETPPEQYF
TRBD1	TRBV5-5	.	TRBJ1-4	TGTGCCAGCAGCTTGGGGGACAGTTGGGCAACTAATGAAAAACTGTTTTTT	CASSLGDSWATNEKLFF
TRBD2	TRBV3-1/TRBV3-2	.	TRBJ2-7	TGTGCCAGCAGCCAAAGAGGCAGCGGGAGGACCTACGAGCAGTACTTC	CASSQRGSGRTYEQYF
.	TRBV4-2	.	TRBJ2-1	TGTGCCAGCAGCCAAGCGGGGCGGGACGCATACAATGAGCAGTTCTTC	CASSQAGRDAYNEQFF
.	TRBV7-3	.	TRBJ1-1	TGTGCCAGCAGCGGTGACAGTACCGCGAACACTGAAGCTTTCTTT	CASSGDSTANTEAFF
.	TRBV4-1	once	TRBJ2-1	TGCGCCAGCAGCGGAGTACTAGTAATTAACTCCTACAATGAGCAGTTCTTC	CASSGVLVINSYNEQFF
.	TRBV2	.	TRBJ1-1	TGTGCCAGCAGTGCGAAACAGGGAAGCACTGAAGCTTTCTTT	CASSAKQGSTEAFF
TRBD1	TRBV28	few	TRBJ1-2	TGTGCCAGCAGCCTGACAGGGTATGGCTACACCTTC	CASSLTGYGYTF